This TCR beta chain was identified during a study of blood T cell repertoires in COVID-19. Study at large: Sample material is recorded as cDNA or gDNA derived from T cells, B-cell-depleted T cells, or PBMCs.

This clone has just a few counts. Sequencing was performed with immunoSEQ multiplex PCR; in TCRdb, only in-frame clones are kept and a portion is missing. The repertoire holds about 250,000 clones, with 65% to 90% as singletons. V gave up 0 bases and J gave up 0 bases, with 15 bases separating them. The germline CDR1 and CDR2 sequences are LGHDT and YNNKEL (reference sequence). The CDR3 is 19 residues long. The receptor was isolated from a woman between 50 and 59 years old with acute COVID-19. Sequencing was carried out using PBMCs or T cells enriched from blood (not recorded which). The V and J genes are TRBV3-1 (or the pseudogene TRBV3-2) and TRBJ2-6; a weak D match, TRBD2 (7 bases). The CDR3: CASSQDLGGPFSGANVLTF. The CDR3 bases are TGTGCCAGCAGCCAAGATTTGGGGGGGCCCTTCTCTGGGGCCAACGTCCTGACTTTC.